Described below is a single T cell receptor beta chain sequence and its context. This clonotype was detected ten times or more. Its target antigen remains unknown. No qualities accompany the bases; no much larger clone lies one base away. The TCR beta CDR3 regions were amplified from RNA transcripts. For the first round of RT-PCR on the TCR CDR3, the HTBI primer set was used together with the Qiagen OneStep RT-PCR kit. The libraries were constructed in a second round of multiplex PCR and then size-selected and purified. Sequencing of the libraries was done on an Illumina HiSeq2000 using paired-end 100 bp reads. The paper's processing steps were these. SOAPnuke was used to process the raw data, with reads discarded if the reads contained adapters or uncalled bases, had a mean Phred below 15, or lacked an exact constant-primer or identifier match. COPE v1.2.5 was used to merge the high-quality paired reads, and each unique nucleotide sequence was defined as a clonotype. MiTCR v1.1 was used to align clonotypes to the IMGT TRBV, TRBD and TRBJ reference segments. The analysis included only V-J combinations with a frequency above 0.0001, which together covered about 99% of the repertoires. The TCS score was defined as the ratio of F50 (clonal expansion) to E x V (chaos), calculated using BLOSUM62-based TCRdist between CDR3 peptides within each V-J. Welch's t-statistics and random forest reduced 450 to 600 V-J features to 10 to 15, which were used in a naive Bayes classifier (R e1071). TCRdb reanalyzed the raw reads on its own, using fastp at Q25 for trimming and MiXCR for clone calling, and kept in-frame beta chains. Entries that share a CDR3 protein sequence are merged under the most common genes and DNA. TCRdb's processing, not the study's, gives the V and J calls here. The sample has fewer than 750,000 distinct CDR3 sequences on record, roughly 15% of them singletons. Together, the top ten hold under 15% of the sample.

Including the terminal cysteine and phenylalanine, the CDR3 comprises 13 residues. Of the read, only the CDR3 DNA is kept; its 39 bases are in frame from base 1. A distance of 8 bases separates the germline ends of V and J, which lose 2 bases and 6 bases respectively. The germline V gene (reference sequence) specifies LGHDT as CDR1 and YNNKEL as CDR2. Moderately to severely active disease, a Clinical Activity Score of at least 3, a NOSPECS grade of at least 4, and a duration under 3 months were present in ophthalmopathy patients. Exclusion was applied to patients with uncontrolled infections, other autoimmune diseases, pregnancy or lactation. Clinical symptoms, serum thyroxine and TRAb, thyroid ultrasound, and orbital computed tomography formed the basis for the diagnoses. Ficoll-Paque density gradient centrifugation was used to isolate PBMCs from around 10 ml of fresh peripheral blood. Trizol reagent was used to extract total RNA, and RNA quality was then checked on an Agilent 2100 Bioanalyzer.

The sample is drawn from a study of T cells in Graves' hyperthyroidism and ophthalmopathy (dated by TCRdb to the late 2010s). Turning to the overall study: Peripheral blood was sampled at the time of initial diagnosis, prior to any treatment. TCR V-J signatures able to tell the groups apart were searched for in a discovery cohort of 90 to 100 patients, of whom over 40 had Graves' ophthalmopathy and roughly 58 had stable Graves' hyperthyroidism. An independent validation cohort of about 19 hyperthyroidism patients and more than 15 patients who later progressed to ophthalmopathy tested prospective prediction of ophthalmopathy. The 75 to 100 discovery patients were randomly divided into training and test sets at a 7:3 ratio. In addition, the study compared T-cell repertoires in thyroid tissue and in blood from five to seven Graves' hyperthyroidism patients. After blood sampling, hyperthyroidism patients were treated with methimazole at a starting dose of 30 mg daily, and ophthalmopathy patients were treated with high-dose intravenous methylprednisolone. The paper describes TCR Vbeta CDR3 sequencing of around 130 peripheral blood samples, made up of some 42 ophthalmopathy patients, 70 to 75 hyperthyroidism patients and 17 progressor patients. Results the study describes overall, beyond this receptor: In cross-validation, a model built on a 13 V-J signature told ophthalmopathy apart from stable hyperthyroidism with approximately 90% sensitivity and roughly 81% specificity, and in testing the same model reached 80%/75%. No statistical method was used to fix the sample size in advance, and group allocation was not hidden from the investigators. Blood samples also contained most of the expanded thyroid clonotypes (frequency above 0.001), which suggests that blood repertoires may reflect thyroid immune responses. In validation, the model predicted progression to ophthalmopathy with about 71% sensitivity and about 73% specificity, a median of around six months before onset.

The chain was built from TRBV3-1 and TRBJ1-3, with no confident D gene call. Sequencing was carried out using blood. The TCR originated in a woman in her forties or fifties with Graves' ophthalmopathy. The CDR3 in this case is CASSQQRQNTIYF. The sequence in DNA is TGTGCCAGCAGCCAACAACGCCAAAACACCATATATTTT.